This is a list of T cell receptor beta chains from one sample in a study of beta chain features in type 1 diabetes. Clones were read by immunoSEQ multiplex PCR, and TCRdb kept only the in-frame ones, dropping some. The top ten hold roughly 0.015% of the sample, which has hundreds of thousands of clones, about 15% seen once. Sequencing was carried out using naive CD4+ T cells from blood. Receptors were obtained from a man aged 18 to 29 with type 1 diabetes. Each CDR3 is given with its conserved first and last residue. Fields, in order: J gene, clone size, V gene, CDR3 length, D gene, CDR3 protein, CDR3 DNA. D genes are given only for firm matches. Clone size is stated in some rows and not others, as once, few, many or a class when expanded.

>TRBJ1-5|few|TRBV7-9|14|TRBD1
CASSFGQGHQPQHF
TGTGCCAGCAGCTTCGGACAGGGACATCAGCCCCAGCATTTT
>TRBJ1-1|-|TRBV30|11|TRBD1
CAWGQGTEAFF
TGTGCCTGGGGACAGGGGACTGAAGCTTTCTTT
>TRBJ2-7|few|TRBV5-1|14|TRBD2
CASSRTSGGYEQYF
TGCGCCAGCAGTCGGACTAGCGGGGGCTACGAGCAGTACTTC
>TRBJ2-7|-|TRBV27|15|TRBD2
CASSRLPSGSYEQYF
TGTGCCAGCAGTCGCCTCCCTAGCGGCTCCTACGAGCAGTACTTC
>TRBJ2-5|-|TRBV18|14|TRBD1
CASSPPGQAETQYF
TGTGCCAGCTCACCTCCGGGACAGGCCGAGACCCAGTACTTC
>TRBJ2-5|-|TRBV7-9|15|TRBD1
CASSKGQGGRETQYF
TGTGCCAGCAGCAAAGGACAGGGTGGGCGAGAGACCCAGTACTTC
>TRBJ1-1|few|TRBV18|13|-
CASSPSSRGEAFF
TGTGCCAGCTCACCATCCTCTAGGGGGGAAGCTTTCTTT
>TRBJ2-1|-|TRBV29-1|14|TRBD1
CSVSDRGSYNEQFF
TGCAGCGTTTCCGACAGGGGGTCTTACAATGAGCAGTTCTTC
>TRBJ2-7|few|TRBV5-1|14|-
CASSPRDWMYEQYF
TGCGCCAGCAGCCCTCGGGACTGGATGTACGAGCAGTACTTC
>TRBJ2-7|-|TRBV30|13|-
CAWSVQTAYEQYF
TGTGCCTGGAGTGTACAGACAGCCTACGAGCAGTACTTC
>TRBJ2-7|few|TRBV10-3|12|-
CAISAGVYEQYF
TGTGCCATCAGTGCGGGAGTCTACGAGCAGTACTTC
>TRBJ2-7|-|TRBV15|15|TRBD2
CATSTGLAPVYEQYF
TGTGCCACCAGCACTGGACTAGCGCCCGTTTACGAGCAGTACTTC
>TRBJ1-6|-|TRBV18|14|TRBD1
CASSPGTAGSPLHF
TGTGCCAGCTCACCTGGGACAGCTGGGTCACCCCTCCACTTT
>TRBJ2-7|few|TRBV20-1|11|TRBD1
CSAGQGDEQYF
TGCAGTGCGGGACAGGGCGACGAGCAGTACTTC
>TRBJ1-1|-|TRBV29-1|13|-
CSVKGLANTEAFF
TGCAGCGTTAAGGGGTTGGCGAACACTGAAGCTTTCTTT
>TRBJ2-7|-|TRBV29-1|13|TRBD1
CSVDPAGGDEQYF
TGCAGCGTTGATCCCGCAGGGGGTGACGAGCAGTACTTC
>TRBJ1-5|-|TRBV7-2|16|TRBD1
CASSFGTGVPNQPQHF
TGTGCCAGCAGCTTCGGGACAGGGGTCCCAAATCAGCCCCAGCATTTT
>TRBJ2-5|-|TRBV5-4|15|TRBD2
CASSLASGPQETQYF
TGTGCCAGCAGCTTGGCTAGCGGGCCCCAAGAGACCCAGTACTTC
>TRBJ2-7|few|TRBV29-1|12|-
CSASGVGYEQYF
TGCAGCGCGTCAGGGGTGGGCTACGAGCAGTACTTC
>TRBJ1-5|-|TRBV19|14|-
CASRFGQVAQPQHF
TGTGCCAGTAGATTTGGACAAGTCGCTCAGCCCCAGCATTTT
>TRBJ2-7|-|TRBV7-9|13|-
CASSSVGVYEQYF
TGTGCCAGCAGCTCCGTCGGGGTCTACGAGCAGTACTTC
>TRBJ2-1|-|TRBV27|13|TRBD1
CASRRQQGQGQFF
TGTGCCAGCAGGAGACAACAGGGGCAAGGGCAGTTCTTC
>TRBJ2-7|-|TRBV5-4|13|-
CASSPLEEDEQYF
TGTGCCAGCAGCCCCCTTGAAGAGGACGAGCAGTACTTC
>TRBJ2-1|-|TRBV11-2|17|TRBD2
CASSLVVGRGGFNEQFF
TGTGCCAGCAGCTTAGTAGTGGGGCGGGGGGGCTTCAATGAGCAGTTCTTC
>TRBJ2-5|few|TRBV30|14|TRBD2
CAWSTSGSGETQYF
TGTGCCTGGAGTACGAGCGGGAGTGGTGAGACCCAGTACTTC
>TRBJ1-6|-|TRBV29-1|12|-
CSAKSGNSPLHF
TGCAGCGCTAAATCGGGTAATTCACCCCTCCACTTT
>TRBJ2-5|-|TRBV6-6|16|-
CASSYSRPSTQETQYF
TGTGCCAGCAGTTACTCGAGGCCGTCGACTCAAGAGACCCAGTACTTC